A selection of T cell receptor beta chains follows, all from one sample in a study of blood T cell repertoires in COVID-19. The data were produced by immunoSEQ multiplex PCR, yet TCRdb's version contains in-frame clones alone and is incomplete. The sample includes about 240,000 clones, 75% to 90% of them seen just once. Specimen: peripheral blood. The origin of the receptors is a woman at least 80 years old with COVID-19, enrolled during active disease. CDR3s include the opening cysteine and the closing phenylalanine or tryptophan. Fields, in order: J gene, V gene, D gene, clone size, CDR3 protein, CDR3 DNA. The D gene is left open where the match is weak. Clone sizes are given selectively: once, few, many, or a class where the clone is expanded.

j_call: TRBJ2-3
v_call: TRBV24-1
d_call: TRBD2
clone_size: few
cdr3_aa: CATSGGASGIGDTQYF
cdr3_nt: TGTGCCACCAGTGGGGGGGCTAGCGGGATTGGAGATACGCAGTATTTT

j_call: TRBJ2-3
v_call: TRBV6-1
d_call: -
clone_size: few
cdr3_aa: CASSDTLDTQYF
cdr3_nt: TGTGCCAGCAGTGATACTTTAGATACGCAGTATTTT

j_call: TRBJ2-1
v_call: TRBV5-1
d_call: TRBD1
clone_size: -
cdr3_aa: CASSLTGGTYNEQFF
cdr3_nt: TGCGCCAGCAGCCTGACAGGGGGGACCTACAATGAGCAGTTCTTC

j_call: TRBJ2-5
v_call: TRBV6-6
d_call: TRBD2
clone_size: once
cdr3_aa: CASSYASGILGETQYF
cdr3_nt: TGTGCCAGCAGTTACGCTAGCGGGATTCTTGGAGAGACCCAGTACTTC

j_call: TRBJ2-1
v_call: TRBV5-6
d_call: TRBD2
clone_size: -
cdr3_aa: CASSHLSGRAVGGLFF
cdr3_nt: TGTGCCAGCAGCCATTTGAGCGGGAGGGCTGTCGGGGGTCTGTTCTTC

j_call: TRBJ2-2
v_call: TRBV11-3
d_call: TRBD2
clone_size: -
cdr3_aa: CASSLHGGNTNTGELFF
cdr3_nt: TGTGCCAGCAGCTTACACGGGGGGAATACGAACACCGGGGAGCTGTTTTTT

j_call: TRBJ2-1
v_call: TRBV7-2
d_call: TRBD1
clone_size: -
cdr3_aa: CASSQGAFSGEQFF
cdr3_nt: TGTGCCAGCAGTCAGGGGGCTTTTTCGGGGGAGCAGTTCTTC

j_call: TRBJ2-7
v_call: TRBV10-3
d_call: TRBD1
clone_size: once
cdr3_aa: CAISGGTGGNYEQYF
cdr3_nt: TGTGCCATCAGTGGGGGGACAGGGGGTAACTACGAGCAGTACTTC

j_call: TRBJ2-1
v_call: TRBV5-1
d_call: TRBD2
clone_size: -
cdr3_aa: CASSGSGGPSYNEQFF
cdr3_nt: TGCGCCAGCAGCGGCTCGGGAGGGCCGTCCTACAATGAGCAGTTCTTC

j_call: TRBJ1-1
v_call: TRBV6-5
d_call: -
clone_size: -
cdr3_aa: CASSYRGLNTEAFF
cdr3_nt: TGTGCCAGCAGTTACAGGGGATTGAACACTGAAGCTTTCTTT

j_call: TRBJ1-2
v_call: TRBV30
d_call: -
clone_size: -
cdr3_aa: CAWRRGINYGYTF
cdr3_nt: TGTGCCTGGAGAAGGGGGATTAACTATGGCTACACCTTC

j_call: TRBJ1-5
v_call: TRBV5-4
d_call: -
clone_size: -
cdr3_aa: CASSFPNQPQHF
cdr3_nt: TGTGCCAGCAGCTTTCCGAATCAGCCCCAGCATTTT

j_call: TRBJ1-5
v_call: TRBV6-5
d_call: -
clone_size: -
cdr3_aa: CASRRDNQPQHF
cdr3_nt: TGTGCCAGTCGGAGGGATAATCAGCCCCAGCATTTT

j_call: TRBJ2-2
v_call: TRBV6-5
d_call: TRBD1
clone_size: -
cdr3_aa: CASRETGGSTGELFF
cdr3_nt: TGTGCCAGCAGGGAGACAGGGGGAAGCACCGGGGAGCTGTTTTTT

j_call: TRBJ2-7
v_call: TRBV13
d_call: TRBD1
clone_size: -
cdr3_aa: CASSLKGQGAYEQYF
cdr3_nt: TGTGCCAGCAGCTTGAAGGGACAGGGGGCCTACGAGCAGTACTTC

j_call: TRBJ2-1
v_call: TRBV4-1
d_call: -
clone_size: -
cdr3_aa: CASSQVGEPSYNEQFF
cdr3_nt: TGCGCCAGCAGCCAAGTTGGGGAGCCCTCCTACAATGAGCAGTTCTTC

j_call: TRBJ2-2
v_call: TRBV7-9
d_call: -
clone_size: -
cdr3_aa: CASSLELTTGELFF
cdr3_nt: TGTGCCAGCAGCTTAGAACTCACCACCGGGGAGCTGTTTTTT

j_call: TRBJ1-2
v_call: TRBV6-1
d_call: TRBD1
clone_size: -
cdr3_aa: CASSEAAGTGQSYGYTF
cdr3_nt: TGTGCCAGCAGTGAAGCTGCCGGGACAGGGCAGAGTTATGGCTACACCTTC

j_call: TRBJ1-1
v_call: TRBV5-1
d_call: TRBD1
clone_size: -
cdr3_aa: CASSSGQVKGDTEAFF
cdr3_nt: TGCGCCAGCAGCTCAGGACAGGTGAAGGGGGACACTGAAGCTTTCTTT

j_call: TRBJ1-5
v_call: TRBV6-4
d_call: TRBD1
clone_size: -
cdr3_aa: CASSDPRMDRGRNQPQHF
cdr3_nt: TGTGCCAGCAGTGACCCCCGGATGGACAGGGGTAGAAATCAGCCCCAGCATTTT

j_call: TRBJ1-2
v_call: TRBV19
d_call: TRBD1
clone_size: -
cdr3_aa: CASSNRGRIYGYTF
cdr3_nt: TGTGCCAGTAGTAACAGGGGGCGCATCTATGGCTACACCTTC

j_call: TRBJ1-1
v_call: TRBV5-1
d_call: -
clone_size: -
cdr3_aa: CASSFSENTEAFF
cdr3_nt: TGCGCCAGCAGCTTTTCAGAGAACACTGAAGCTTTCTTT

j_call: TRBJ1-2
v_call: TRBV6-5
d_call: TRBD1
clone_size: -
cdr3_aa: CASRQGGVDGYTF
cdr3_nt: TGTGCCAGCAGACAGGGGGGTGTCGATGGCTACACCTTC

j_call: TRBJ1-1
v_call: TRBV19
d_call: -
clone_size: -
cdr3_aa: CASTRPRRQTEKTEAFF
cdr3_nt: TGTGCCAGTACCCGCCCTCGTCGGCAGACGGAGAAAACTGAAGCTTTCTTT

j_call: TRBJ1-2
v_call: TRBV6-5
d_call: TRBD1
clone_size: -
cdr3_aa: CASSRGTGRNYGYTF
cdr3_nt: TGTGCCAGCAGCCGCGGGACAGGGAGGAACTATGGCTACACCTTC

j_call: TRBJ2-6
v_call: TRBV7-3
d_call: TRBD1
clone_size: -
cdr3_aa: CASSLTVRGTGSNVLTF
cdr3_nt: TGTGCCAGCAGCTTAACGGTTAGAGGGACAGGGAGTAACGTCCTGACTTTC

j_call: TRBJ2-5
v_call: TRBV9
d_call: -
clone_size: -
cdr3_aa: CASSVAGTLYQETQYF
cdr3_nt: TGTGCCAGCAGCGTAGCCGGGACACTTTACCAAGAGACCCAGTACTTC

j_call: TRBJ2-6
v_call: TRBV5-1
d_call: -
clone_size: -
cdr3_aa: CASSLAPYSGANVLTF
cdr3_nt: TGCGCCAGCAGCTTGGCCCCCTACTCTGGGGCCAACGTCCTGACTTTC

j_call: TRBJ1-2
v_call: TRBV19
d_call: TRBD1
clone_size: -
cdr3_aa: CASRIPPGQGHLPNYGYTF
cdr3_nt: TGTGCCAGTAGAATACCCCCGGGACAGGGGCACCTGCCTAACTATGGCTACACCTTC

j_call: TRBJ2-3
v_call: TRBV2
d_call: TRBD2
clone_size: -
cdr3_aa: CASSPGRVNTDTQYF
cdr3_nt: TGTGCCAGCAGCCCCGGGAGGGTTAACACAGATACGCAGTATTTT

j_call: TRBJ2-7
v_call: TRBV19
d_call: -
clone_size: -
cdr3_aa: CASSISRSYEQYF
cdr3_nt: TGTGCCAGTAGTATATCGAGGTCCTACGAGCAGTACTTC

j_call: TRBJ2-3
v_call: TRBV7-3
d_call: -
clone_size: once
cdr3_aa: CASSDGGGPTNTDTQYF
cdr3_nt: TGTGCCAGCAGCGACGGGGGTGGCCCTACAAACACAGATACGCAGTATTTT

j_call: TRBJ2-5
v_call: TRBV5-1
d_call: TRBD2
clone_size: -
cdr3_aa: CASSPGTTMETQYF
cdr3_nt: TGCGCCAGCAGCCCTGGGACTACAATGGAGACCCAGTACTTC

j_call: TRBJ1-5
v_call: TRBV7-9
d_call: TRBD1
clone_size: -
cdr3_aa: CASSLGTGGEGNQPQHF
cdr3_nt: TGTGCCAGCAGCTTGGGGACAGGGGGGGAAGGAAATCAGCCCCAGCATTTT

j_call: TRBJ1-2
v_call: TRBV3-1/TRBV3-2
d_call: -
clone_size: -
cdr3_aa: CASSQEGRYGYTF
cdr3_nt: TGTGCCAGCAGCCAAGAGGGCCGCTATGGCTACACCTTC

j_call: TRBJ1-1
v_call: TRBV7-2
d_call: TRBD1
clone_size: -
cdr3_aa: CASSVDRGRPEAFF
cdr3_nt: TGTGCCAGCAGCGTGGACAGGGGCCGACCTGAAGCTTTCTTT

j_call: TRBJ1-1
v_call: TRBV5-1
d_call: -
clone_size: -
cdr3_aa: CASSLGLGTLNTEAFF
cdr3_nt: TGCGCCAGCAGCTTGGGTTTAGGGACACTGAACACTGAAGCTTTCTTT

j_call: TRBJ1-3
v_call: TRBV5-1
d_call: -
clone_size: -
cdr3_aa: CASSADNSGNTIYF
cdr3_nt: TGCGCCAGCAGTGCAGACAACTCTGGAAACACCATATATTTT

j_call: TRBJ1-2
v_call: TRBV30
d_call: -
clone_size: -
cdr3_aa: CAWTPGWATYGYTF
cdr3_nt: TGTGCCTGGACCCCAGGCTGGGCCACCTATGGCTACACCTTC

j_call: TRBJ2-2
v_call: TRBV28
d_call: -
clone_size: -
cdr3_aa: CASRTTGAGTGELFF
cdr3_nt: TGTGCCAGCAGGACGACAGGTGCGGGCACCGGGGAGCTGTTTTTT

j_call: TRBJ1-2
v_call: TRBV5-1
d_call: -
clone_size: -
cdr3_aa: CASSFSPDTLYTF
cdr3_nt: TGCGCCAGCAGCTTCTCGCCGGACACCTTATACACCTTC

j_call: TRBJ1-6
v_call: TRBV15
d_call: -
clone_size: -
cdr3_aa: CATSSQDRMASPLHF
cdr3_nt: TGTGCCACCAGCAGTCAGGACAGAATGGCTTCACCCCTCCACTTT

j_call: TRBJ2-7
v_call: TRBV6-5
d_call: -
clone_size: -
cdr3_aa: CASSKERGYEQYF
cdr3_nt: TGTGCCAGCAGCAAAGAGAGAGGCTACGAGCAGTACTTC

j_call: TRBJ2-2
v_call: TRBV29-1
d_call: -
clone_size: -
cdr3_aa: CSVGSGTGELFF
cdr3_nt: TGCAGCGTTGGGTCCGGCACCGGGGAGCTGTTTTTT

j_call: TRBJ2-2
v_call: TRBV30
d_call: -
clone_size: -
cdr3_aa: CAWSVQEPGELFF
cdr3_nt: TGTGCCTGGAGTGTACAGGAACCCGGGGAGCTGTTTTTT

j_call: TRBJ2-2
v_call: TRBV28
d_call: TRBD2
clone_size: once
cdr3_aa: CASRSIFLAGDTGELFF
cdr3_nt: TGTGCCAGCAGATCAATCTTCCTAGCGGGGGACACCGGGGAGCTGTTTTTT

j_call: TRBJ1-4
v_call: TRBV30
d_call: -
clone_size: -
cdr3_aa: CAWSLPGTRGKLFF
cdr3_nt: TGTGCCTGGAGTCTCCCTGGGACTCGAGGAAAACTGTTTTTT

j_call: TRBJ2-1
v_call: TRBV20-1
d_call: -
clone_size: -
cdr3_aa: CSASRPGLSSYNEQFF
cdr3_nt: TGCAGTGCTAGTCGACCGGGACTCAGCTCCTACAATGAGCAGTTCTTC

j_call: TRBJ2-5
v_call: TRBV6-5
d_call: -
clone_size: once
cdr3_aa: CASGRGETQYF
cdr3_nt: TGTGCCAGCGGGAGAGGGGAGACCCAGTACTTC

j_call: TRBJ1-5
v_call: TRBV6-2/TRBV6-3
d_call: -
clone_size: -
cdr3_aa: CASSPRVEQPQHF
cdr3_nt: TGTGCCAGCAGCCCCAGGGTTGAGCAGCCCCAGCATTTT

j_call: TRBJ1-5
v_call: TRBV5-6
d_call: TRBD1
clone_size: -
cdr3_aa: CASSRLGQDNQPQHF
cdr3_nt: TGTGCCAGCAGCCGTTTGGGACAGGACAATCAGCCCCAGCATTTT